Presented here are 14 T cell receptor beta chains from one specimen sequenced in a study of CD8 T cells in ankylosing spondylitis. TCRdb re-analysed the 5' RACE reads in MiXCR, keeping a single row per CDR3 protein. The sample shows around 100,000 distinct CDR3 sequences, less than 25% of them seen only once. Sequencing was done on a sample of synovial fluid, either unsorted or a sorted T cell fraction (not recorded which). These receptors came from a male donor with ankylosing spondylitis.

The CDR3 coding sequence is TGTGCCAGCAGTTTATTTCCCGATGGCTCTGGAAACACCATATATTTT. Residues: CASSLFPDGSGNTIYF. The rearrangement joins TRBV12-3 or TRBV12-4 to TRBJ1-3; D unclear. The CDR3 spans 16 residues. The germline V and J ends were trimmed by 2 bases and 0 bases, with 11 bases remaining between them.

There are many counts of this clonotype. The genes are TRBV11-2 and TRBJ2-1; D may be TRBD2 (6 bases). Trimming left V 2 bases short and J 6 bases short, with 26 bases between. The CDR3 runs to 19 residues. The V gene's germline CDR1 is SGHAT and CDR2 FQNNGV. In nucleotides, the CDR3 is TGTGCCAGCAGCTTATGGGACTCGAGGCGAGCGAACTTAGGCAATGAGCAGTTCTTC. Amino acids: CASSLWDSRRANLGNEQFF.

The sample holds a few counts of this clonotype. The rearrangement uses TRBV12-3 or TRBV12-4 and TRBJ1-4, with 9 nucleotides matching TRBD1. The length of the CDR3 is 15 residues. The V gene end was trimmed by 6 bases and the J gene end by 7 bases; junction bases not matched to a gene: 9. Here the CDR3 reads CASRVGDREAEKLFF. CDR3 DNA sequence: TGTGCCAGCAGGGTAGGGGACAGGGAGGCTGAAAAACTGTTTTTT.

This clonotype was detected a few times. V is TRBV15 and J is TRBJ1-1; D gene unclear. Germline-derived CDR1 and CDR2 are LNHNV and YYDKDF (reference sequence). CDR3 length: 14 residues. Deletions cut 1 base from V and 6 bases from J, with 12 bases between. The CDR3 bases are TGTGCCACCAGCAGAGGCCCCCTCGGTTCTGAAGCTTTCTTT. Translation gives CATSRGPLGSEAFF.

The chain uses TRBV20-1 and TRBJ1-6, with D perhaps TRBD1 (5 bases). Trimming left V 0 bases short and J 5 bases short, with 11 bases between. CDR1 is DFQATT, CDR2 SNEGSKA, per germline (reference sequence). This CDR3 is 15 amino acids long. The CDR3 spells CSARDPGRDNSPLHF. The CDR3, as DNA: TGCAGTGCTAGAGATCCAGGGAGAGATAATTCACCCCTCCACTTT.

V gene TRBV4-2 combines with J gene TRBJ2-3; D gene unclear. Germline CDR1 LGHNA, CDR2 YNFKEQ. V dropped 0 bases and J dropped 1 base, with 11 bases sitting between them. This CDR3 has 16 residues. Written as DNA, the CDR3 is TGTGCCAGCAGCCAAGATACTGGGCGCGGCACAGATACGCAGTATTTT. Encoded protein: CASSQDTGRGTDTQYF.

This chain connects TRBV18 to TRBJ2-7; no firm D call. The CDR3 runs 13 residues. Trimming removed 2 bases at V and 6 bases at J, with 11 bases between. Germline CDR1 KGHSH, CDR2 LQKENI. The CDR3 is CASSPSMAAEQYV. DNA of the CDR3: TGTGCCAGCTCACCAAGTATGGCAGCCGAGCAGTACGTC.

The table lists this clonotype with a few counts. The chain is built from TRBV20-1 and TRBJ1-5; D possibly corresponds to TRBD1 (6 bases). The germline V gene has CDR1 DFQATT and CDR2 SNEGSKA (reference sequence). The CDR3 is 15 amino acids. V lost 2 bases, J lost 4 bases, and 15 bases lay in between. The CDR3 region is CSARNQQGWNQPQHF. The CDR3, as DNA: TGCAGTGCTAGAAACCAACAGGGATGGAATCAGCCCCAGCATTTT.

The chain has TRBV2 and TRBJ2-2, with D perhaps TRBD1 or TRBD2 (5 bases each). V lost 0 bases, J lost 0 bases, and 11 bases lay in between. Germline loops: CDR1 SNHLY, CDR2 FYNNEI. CDR3 length: 17 residues. The CDR3 reads CASSEAQGSANTGELFF. Here the CDR3 DNA reads TGTGCCAGCAGTGAAGCGCAGGGTAGCGCGAACACCGGGGAGCTGTTTTTT. The variable domain in full, completed from reference TRBV2 and TRBJ2-2, reads EPEVTQTPSHQVTQMGQEVILRCVPISNHLYFYWYRQILGQKVEFLVSFYNNEISEKSEIFDDQFSVERPDGSNFTLKIRSTKLEDSAMYFCASSEAQGSANTGELFFGEGSRLTVL.

This clonotype was detected only a few times. This chain connects TRBV6-1 to TRBJ1-5; D might be TRBD1 (5 bases). The CDR3 has 15 amino acids. In germline, CDR1 is MNHNS, CDR2 SASEGT. With 11 bases removed from V and 4 bases from J, the gap between germline ends came to 21 bases. The CDR3 nucleotides read TGTGCCGGTGGATCGGTCGGGGGGAGAAATCAGCCCCAGCATTTT. Translating gives CAGGSVGGRNQPQHF.

There are a few counts of this clonotype. The V and J genes are TRBV7-2 and TRBJ2-7, with 8 bases fitting TRBD2. The germline V gene encodes CDR1 SGHTA and CDR2 FQGNSA. The J segment lost 0 bases and the V segment lost 6 bases, leaving 4 bases of the junction unmatched. The CDR3 runs 14 residues. DNA of the CDR3: TGTGCCAGCAGAGGGGCGGGAGGCTCCTACGAGCAGTACTTC. Protein sequence: CASRGAGGSYEQYF.

The rearrangement uses TRBV29-1 and TRBJ1-1; the D is unclear. The V end lost 7 bases, the J end lost 3 bases, and 9 bases lay between the germline ends. This CDR3 contains 11 residues. CDR1 is SQVTM, CDR2 ANQGSEA, per germline. The CDR3 nucleotides read TGCAGCGCTAACCTTCACACTGAAGCTTTCTTT. Protein product: CSANLHTEAFF.

This clonotype appeared a few times. The chain carries TRBV2 and TRBJ1-1; D uncertain. Trimming removed 6 bases at V and 4 bases at J, with 12 bases between. Germline CDR1 reads SNHLY; CDR2 reads FYNNEI. This CDR3 has 13 residues. This chain's CDR3 is CASSSAPATEAFF. The CDR3, as DNA: TGTGCCAGCAGCTCCGCCCCTGCCACTGAAGCTTTCTTT.

This chain links TRBV29-1 with TRBJ1-2, with a weak D call TRBD1 (5 bases). The CDR3 contains 14 residues. Germline V gene sequence: CDR1 SQVTM, CDR2 ANQGSEA. The V and J ends lost 4 bases and 1 base respectively, with 13 bases between them. The CDR3 sequence: CSVGVGHLNYGYTF. For the CDR3, the DNA is TGCAGCGTTGGGGTAGGACACCTTAACTATGGCTACACCTTC.